The 24 T cell receptor beta chains reported below all come from one sample, sequenced in a study of blood T cell repertoires in COVID-19. TCRdb keeps only in-frame clones here, not all; method: immunoSEQ multiplex PCR. The table records 300,000 to 450,000 clones, about 87% of them present only once. Specimen: peripheral blood. All receptors derive from a woman aged 60 to 75 with COVID-19, enrolled during active disease.

Comments on this clone: The same CDR3 is also encoded by other DNA sequences in this sample. CDR3 residues: CASSMTGGSTDTQYF. CDR3 DNA: TGTGCCAGTAGTATGACTGGCGGAAGCACAGATACGCAGTATTTT. The rearrangement links TRBV19 to TRBJ2-3; D gene uncertain. Germline V gene sequence: CDR1 LNHDA, CDR2 SQIVND (reference sequence). The V end lost 3 bases, the J end lost 0 bases, and 10 bases lay between the germline ends. The CDR3 has 15 residues.

This chain links TRBV10-2 with TRBJ1-1; D not resolved. Looked up from germline, CDR1 is WSHSY and CDR2 is SAAADI. The CDR3 is 12 amino acids. V gave up 0 bases and J gave up 7 bases, with 6 bases separating them. The chain's CDR3 is CASSESRGEAFF. CDR3 sequence (DNA): TGCGCCAGCAGTGAGTCTCGGGGTGAAGCTTTCTTT.

The V call is TRBV27, the J call TRBJ1-5; D remains unclear. The length of the CDR3 is 14 residues. The germline CDR1 and CDR2 sequences are MNHEY and SMNVEV (reference sequence). Trimming stripped 4 bases from V and 0 bases from J, with 7 bases between. In DNA, the CDR3 is TGTGCCAGCAGTTCGCAGTATAGCAATCAGCCCCAGCATTTT. This sequence encodes CASSSQYSNQPQHF.

This chain connects TRBV7-8 to TRBJ2-3, with D perhaps TRBD2 (5 bases). The CDR3 has 15 amino acids. The V and J ends lost 1 base and 3 bases respectively, with 11 bases between them. Looked up from germline, CDR1 is SGHVS and CDR2 is FQNEAQ. The CDR3 DNA is TGTGCCAGCAGCTTAGATGGGCGGGTGACAGATACGCAGTATTTT. Residues: CASSLDGRVTDTQYF.

This clone occurred a few times. An end of the junction differs from the germline gene, which may be a read error. The V and J genes are TRBV7-9 and TRBJ2-1; D gene uncertain. This CDR3 has 15 residues. Germline V gene data show CDR1 as SEHNR and CDR2 as FQNEAQ (reference sequence). CDR3 amino acids: CASKIEPSSDNEQFF. CDR3 in DNA: TGTGCCAGCAAGATTGAGCCCTCCTCCGACAATGAGCAGTTCTTC.

The J gene is TRBJ2-1, the V gene TRBV7-8; a weak D match, TRBD1 (6 bases). The CDR3 sequence is 16 residues long. The V gene's germline CDR1 is SGHVS and CDR2 FQNEAQ. The V end was cut by 0 bases, the J end by 6 bases, with 15 bases between. The CDR3 DNA reads TGTGCCAGCAGCTTAGCGTCGAGGGGGAGCCGCAATGAGCAGTTCTTC. Protein: CASSLASRGSRNEQFF.

This rearrangement joins TRBV25-1 to TRBJ1-5, with D maybe TRBD1 (6 bases). V lost 6 bases and J lost 3, with 9 bases in between. The germline CDR1 and CDR2 sequences are MGHDK and SYGVNS. CDR3 length: 13 residues. The CDR3, as DNA: TGTGCCAGCAGCGGACAGCTCAATCAGCCCCAGCATTTT. Its protein is CASSGQLNQPQHF. The entire variable domain, with the rest obtained from reference TRBV25-1 and TRBJ1-5, is as follows: EADIYQTPRYLVIGTGKKITLECSQTMGHDKMYWYQQDPGMELHLIHYSYGVNSTEKGDLSSESTVSRIRTEHFPLTLESARPSHTSQYLCASSGQLNQPQHFGDGTRLSIL.

The gene calls are TRBV27 and TRBJ1-1; D gene uncertain. V was clipped by 6 bases and J by 2 bases, with 10 bases between them. This CDR3 is 13 amino acids long. Germline CDR1 and CDR2: MNHEY and SMNVEV (reference sequence). In nucleotides, the CDR3 is TGTGCCAGCAGACATACGATCAACACTGAAGCTTTCTTT. Protein: CASRHTINTEAFF.

The V gene is TRBV4-2, the J gene TRBJ2-5, with no clear D. V was clipped by 0 bases and J by 4 bases, with 15 bases between them. There are 16 residues in the CDR3. Germline loops: CDR1 LGHNA, CDR2 YNFKEQ. CDR3 residues: CASSQEIPVSGETQYF. In DNA form, the CDR3 reads TGTGCCAGCAGCCAAGAAATTCCGGTATCAGGAGAGACCCAGTACTTC.

V usage is TRBV6-5 and J usage is TRBJ2-1, with a tentative D call TRBD2 (5 bases). Trimming shortened V by 7 bases and J by 5 bases, and 18 bases separated the two germline ends. The CDR3 has 15 residues. Looked up from germline, CDR1 is MNHEY and CDR2 is SVGAGI. CDR3 coding DNA: TGTGCCAGCATCGTGATTGAGGGCTACAACAATGAGCAGTTCTTC. Residues: CASIVIEGYNNEQFF.

This clone was detected only once. This chain joins TRBV7-3 and TRBJ2-3; D gene ambiguous. The CDR3 contains 14 residues. CDR1 is SGHTA and CDR2 is FQGTGA in the germline V gene. Trimming stripped 2 bases from V and 0 bases from J, with 6 bases between. The CDR3 reads CASSLGPSTDTQYF. DNA for the CDR3: TGTGCCAGCAGCTTAGGGCCTAGCACAGATACGCAGTATTTT.

This chain connects TRBV9 to TRBJ2-5; TRBD1 might be the D (6 bases). V shed 0 bases and J shed 5 bases, with 11 bases lying between them. CDR3 size: 14 residues. The germline CDR1 and CDR2 sequences are SGDLS and YYNGEE. CDR3 protein: CASSVGARGETQYF. The DNA for the CDR3 is TGTGCCAGCAGCGTAGGGGCGAGGGGGGAGACCCAGTACTTC.

This rearrangement joins TRBV27 to TRBJ2-1; possible D gene TRBD2, 7 bases. V lost 2 bases, J lost 8 bases, and 13 bases lay in between. Germline V lookup: CDR1 MNHEY, CDR2 SMNVEV (reference sequence). The CDR3 is 14 amino acids. CDR3 in DNA: TGTGCCAGCAGTTTAGTTACGGGGGGCTATGAGCAGTTCTTC. The encoded protein is CASSLVTGGYEQFF.

In this sample, this clone turned up once. This CDR3 is also generated by other DNA sequences in the sample. The chain joins TRBV18 to TRBJ1-1; 9 bases align to TRBD1. The V gene end was trimmed by 4 bases and the J gene end by 1 base; junction bases not matched to a gene: 4. CDR3 length: 15 amino acids. The germline gives CDR1 KGHSH, CDR2 LQKENI. Here the CDR3 reads CASSLRTGENTEAFF. CDR3 coding DNA: TGTGCCAGCTCACTCCGGACAGGGGAGAACACTGAAGCTTTCTTT.

The chain is built from TRBV14 and TRBJ2-3, with D maybe TRBD2 (7 bases). CDR1 is SGHDN and CDR2 is FVKESK in the germline V gene. CDR3 length equals 16 residues. Trimming took off 2 bases at V and 1 base at J, with 13 bases between the two ends. The CDR3 DNA follows: TGTGCCAGCAGCCAAAGTGCGGGGGCGGGCACAGATACGCAGTATTTT. It codes for CASSQSAGAGTDTQYF.

The chain recombines TRBV10-3 with TRBJ2-3, with 10 bases fitting TRBD2. The V and J ends lost 4 bases and 6 bases, in that order; junction bases with no gene match: 4. This CDR3 has 14 amino acids. CDR1 and CDR2 from the germline V gene are ENHRY and SYGVKD. The chain's CDR3 is CAISGSGGRDTQYF. In nucleotides, the CDR3 is TGTGCCATCAGTGGTAGCGGGGGGAGGGATACGCAGTATTTT.

The V call is TRBV4-1, the J call TRBJ1-2; D ambiguous. Trimming shortened V by 8 bases and J by 2 bases, and 15 bases separated the two germline ends. In germline, CDR1 is MGHRA, CDR2 YSYEKL. CDR3 size: 14 residues. The CDR3 protein is CASAPGLGNYGYTF. The CDR3 region has the DNA TGCGCCAGCGCCCCCGGACTGGGGAACTATGGCTACACCTTC.

The genes are TRBV19 and TRBJ1-2; 8 bases match TRBD1. CDR1 is LNHDA, CDR2 SQIVND, per germline (reference sequence). The ends lost 5 bases at V and 1 base at J; junction bases unmatched: 6. CDR3 size: 15 residues. The CDR3, as DNA: TGTGCCAGTAGTGTTCAGGGGGCCGATAACTATGGCTACACCTTC. Protein sequence: CASSVQGADNYGYTF.

V usage is TRBV19 and J usage is TRBJ1-3, with D possibly TRBD1 on 6 matching bases. The V end lost 2 bases, the J end lost 0 bases, and 17 bases lay between the germline ends. Looked up from germline, CDR1 is LNHDA and CDR2 is SQIVND (reference sequence). The CDR3 totals 18 residues. The CDR3 region has the DNA TGTGCCAGTAGTATACTTCGAAGGGGGAAGAGCTCTGGAAACACCATATATTTT. Protein product: CASSILRRGKSSGNTIYF.

The V gene is TRBV28, the J gene TRBJ1-6; 9 bases align to TRBD1. Trimming removed 3 bases from V and 1 base from J; junction bases left unmatched: 4. This CDR3 comprises 17 residues. Germline V lookup: CDR1 MDHEN, CDR2 SYDVKM. CDR3 sequence reads: CASSLSTGGSYNSPLHF. In DNA, the CDR3 is TGTGCCAGCAGTTTGTCGACAGGGGGGTCCTATAATTCACCCCTCCACTTT.

The DNA of the CDR3 is TGTGCCAGCAGCCAAGTGTGGGGACAGGTTAATGAAAAACTGTTTTTT. The encoded protein is CASSQVWGQVNEKLFF. The chain is built from TRBV14 and TRBJ1-4, with TRBD1 identical over 8 bases. The CDR3 has 16 amino acids. Unmatched junction bases numbered 5, after V lost 1 base and J lost 4 bases. In germline, CDR1 is SGHDN, CDR2 FVKESK.

V usage is TRBV27 and J usage is TRBJ2-3; 8 bases are a match to TRBD1. CDR3 length equals 17 residues. Germline V gene data show CDR1 as MNHEY and CDR2 as SMNVEV (reference sequence). Trimming at V came to 5 bases and at J to 1 base, leaving 11 bases not matched to a gene. DNA for the CDR3: TGTGCCAGCAGTCCTTACCCCGGGACAGGCCGCACAGATACGCAGTATTTT. Translated: CASSPYPGTGRTDTQYF.

The chain has TRBV28 and TRBJ1-1; tentatively, D is TRBD1 (6 bases). Trimming removed 6 bases from V and 1 base from J, with 9 bases in between. The CDR3 has 13 amino acids. Germline V gives CDR1 MDHEN, CDR2 SYDVKM. The CDR3 region is CASSRTENTEAFF. The CDR3 DNA follows: TGTGCCAGCAGCCGGACAGAGAACACTGAAGCTTTCTTT.

The J gene is TRBJ1-2, the V gene TRBV2; D possibly corresponds to TRBD1 (6 bases). This CDR3 contains 12 residues. Germline loops: CDR1 SNHLY, CDR2 FYNNEI. Trimming removed 3 bases at V and 8 bases at J, with 10 bases between. CDR3 in DNA: TGTGCCAGCAGTGATGACCAGGGGGGCTACACCTTC. Protein product: CASSDDQGGYTF.